This T cell receptor (beta chain) was recorded in a study of cytomegalovirus exposure and HLA in healthy donors. The CDR3 covers 15 residues. Deletions cut 1 base from V and 5 bases from J, with 14 bases between. From germline, CDR1 is LGHNA and CDR2 YNFKEQ. A note on this clone: What it binds is unknown.

PCR primers comprised 60 Vbeta and 13 Jbeta primers. Data came from immunoSEQ multiplex PCR; TCRdb stores just in-frame clones and leaves some out. The sample lists 150,000 or so clones; 60% to 85% were seen once. Notes on the study in general: In presence/absence analyses, roughly uniform sequencing depth across donors was assumed. Most of the CMV-associated TCR beta chains (in a later analysis) appeared to be HLA-restricted. CMV serostatus was the sole immune exposure information available. Previous analysis showed most TCR beta V segments were productive about 87% or about 30% of the time.

This chain links TRBV4-2 with TRBJ2-5; a possible D gene is TRBD1 (6 bases). The TCR sequence derives from a man aged 50 to 59 in good health and CMV-seropositive. The sample taken for sequencing was PBMCs. The DNA for the CDR3 is TGTGCCAGCAGCCAAGGAGGGGGATCGGAGGAGACCCAGTACTTC. Translated: CASSQGGGSEETQYF.